The entry below describes one T cell receptor (beta chain). Only one count was recorded for this clone. There is no known antigen for this receptor. Base qualities are not at hand, and no much larger clone is one base apart. The immunoSEQ Assay, a bias-controlled multiplex PCR, was used to amplify TCRbeta CDR3 regions from genomic DNA. The paper's data handling went like this. The number of nucleated cells in each sample was estimated from the amplification of reference gene primers within the assay. Sequence reads were collapsed and filtered to measure the absolute abundance of every unique TCRbeta CDR3 rearrangement. For each sample, productive Simpson clonality was calculated as the square root of Simpson's diversity index over productive rearrangements. The table was pulled from immuneACCESS by TCRdb, which kept in-frame rearrangements only. Such tables lose some clones; where checked, under half of the loss comes from unresolved V genes, and the rest has no known cause. The D gene and trimming were derived from the DNA, and the V and J assignments and clone size from that table. The table for this sample lists about 170,000 clones; roughly 80% of them were counted only once. The top ten clonotypes cover about a tenth of the sample.

The sample comes from a study of blood T cell repertoires in COVID-19 (dated by TCRdb to the early 2020s). With respect to the entire study: Collaborator samples came from the United States, Italy and Spain and covered acute and convalescent phases of COVID-19. The material from the prospective study consisted of cDNA or gDNA derived from T cells, B-cell-depleted T cells, or PBMCs. The dataset comprised deeply sampled blood TCRbeta repertoires from subjects exposed to, actively infected with, or recovered from COVID-19. The repertoires were made available in a free public database intended to serve as a resource for research on the immune response to SARS-CoV-2. Samples came from the ongoing ImmuneRACE study (first 160 participants) plus 1,254 subjects from 6 global collaborators. Nearly every sample came with metadata listing a de-identified subject ID, COVID-19 status, age in years and sex. Where available, HLA class I and class II types were taken from metadata supplied by the sample provider and were not determined by assay-based typing.

Reading the germline V gene gives CDR1 LGHNA and CDR2 YSLEER. From cysteine to phenylalanine, the CDR3 is 13 amino acids long. Only the CDR3 part of the read is kept: 39 bases, read in frame from the first base. The junction carries 8 bases between V and J, which are trimmed by 0 bases and 8 bases respectively. What the study reported, not specific to this receptor: Clinical and demographic metadata were provided uncurated, with the amount varying by source and participant.

Collaborating institutions collected whole blood in K2EDTA tubes following their own protocols. For TCRbeta analysis, collaborators shipped samples in one of three forms: frozen whole blood, isolated PBMCs, or DNA extracted from either of those sample types. Input material: peripheral blood. The source of this sequence is a man in his 70s with active or convalescent COVID-19. The chain couples TRBV4-3 to TRBJ1-5; the D gene assignment is ambiguous. The CDR3 sequence is CASSQDLSEPQHF. The nucleotides read TGCGCCAGCAGCCAAGATCTATCGGAGCCCCAGCATTTT.